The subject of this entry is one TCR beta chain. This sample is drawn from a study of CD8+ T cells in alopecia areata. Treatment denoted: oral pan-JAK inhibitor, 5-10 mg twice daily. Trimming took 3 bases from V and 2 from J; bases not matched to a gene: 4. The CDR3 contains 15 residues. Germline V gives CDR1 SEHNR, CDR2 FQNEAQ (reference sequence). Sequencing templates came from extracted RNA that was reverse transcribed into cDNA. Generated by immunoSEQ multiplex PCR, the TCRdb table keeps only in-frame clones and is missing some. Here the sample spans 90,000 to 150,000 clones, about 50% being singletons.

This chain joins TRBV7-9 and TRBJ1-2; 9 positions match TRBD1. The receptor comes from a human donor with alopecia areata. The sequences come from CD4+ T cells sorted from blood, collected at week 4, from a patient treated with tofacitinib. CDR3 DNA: TGTGCCAGCAGCTTCGTGGACAGGGGAAACTATGGCTACACCTTC. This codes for CASSFVDRGNYGYTF.